Listed here are 2 T cell receptor beta chains from one sample, sequenced in a study of memory CD8 T cells in hepatitis C reinfection. Time point specified: peak reinfection, 3 to 8 weeks after reinfection detection. Sorted cells were sequenced directly ex vivo without any in vitro expansion. The method was immunoSEQ multiplex PCR; TCRdb's version includes in-frame clones alone and lacks a portion of them. The repertoire holds around 47,000 clones, with roughly 88% as singletons. Sample: naive CD8+ T cells sorted from blood. The receptors shown here come from a man between 18 and 29 years old with hepatitis C virus infection.

The chain links TRBV6-1 to TRBJ1-1; D perhaps matches TRBD1 (6 bases). The CDR3 runs to 13 residues. Trimming cost V 5 bases and J 2 bases, with 9 bases left between them. The germline V gene has CDR1 MNHNS and CDR2 SASEGT. CDR3 DNA sequence: TGTGCCAGCAGTACAGGGTTAAACACTGAAGCTTTCTTT. This encodes CASSTGLNTEAFF.

This chain uses TRBV19 with TRBJ1-5; D is undetermined. The CDR3 is made up of 16 amino acids. Trimming removed 6 bases from V and 1 base from J, with 16 bases in between. CDR1 is LNHDA, CDR2 SQIVND, per germline (reference sequence). In DNA, the CDR3 is TGTGCCAGTAGCCTAGGCGGAGGGCGAAGCAATCAGCCCCAGCATTTT. Protein product: CASSLGGGRSNQPQHF. Looking up the rest from reference TRBV19 and TRBJ1-5 gives the full variable domain: DGGITQSPKYLFRKEGQNVTLSCEQNLNHDAMYWYRQDPGQGLRLIYYSQIVNDFQKGDIAEGYSVSREKKESFPLTVTSAQKNPTAFYLCASSLGGGRSNQPQHFGDGTRLSIL.